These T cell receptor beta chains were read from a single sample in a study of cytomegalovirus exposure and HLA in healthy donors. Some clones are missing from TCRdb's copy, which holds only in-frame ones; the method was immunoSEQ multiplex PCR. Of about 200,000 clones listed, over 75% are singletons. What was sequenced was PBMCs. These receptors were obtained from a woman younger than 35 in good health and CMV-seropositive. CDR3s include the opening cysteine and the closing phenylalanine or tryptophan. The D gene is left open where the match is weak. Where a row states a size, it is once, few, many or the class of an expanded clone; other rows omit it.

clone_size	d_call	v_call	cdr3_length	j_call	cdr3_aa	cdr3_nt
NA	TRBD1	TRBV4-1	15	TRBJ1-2	CASSPRTGGVYGYTF	TGCGCCAGCAGCCCAAGAACAGGGGGCGTCTATGGCTACACCTTC
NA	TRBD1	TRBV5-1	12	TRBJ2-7	CASSLAGGEQYF	TGCGCCAGCAGCTTGGCAGGGGGAGAGCAGTACTTC
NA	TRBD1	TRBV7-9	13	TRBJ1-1	CASSFGQGWEAFF	TGTGCCAGCAGCTTCGGACAGGGGTGGGAAGCTTTCTTT
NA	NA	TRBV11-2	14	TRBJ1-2	CASTATGGRDGYTF	TGTGCCAGCACCGCGACGGGGGGCAGAGATGGCTACACCTTC
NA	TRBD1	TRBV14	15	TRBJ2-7	CASSPGTGGFYEQYF	TGTGCCAGCAGCCCGGGGACAGGGGGATTCTACGAGCAGTACTTC
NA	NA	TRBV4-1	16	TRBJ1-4	CASRLTVAPTNEKLFF	TGCGCCAGCAGGCTGACAGTAGCTCCTACTAATGAAAAACTGTTTTTT
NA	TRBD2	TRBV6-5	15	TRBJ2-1	CASNYREGPYNEQFF	TGTGCCAGCAATTATCGGGAGGGCCCCTACAATGAGCAGTTCTTC
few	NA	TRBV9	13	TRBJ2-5	CASSVGDWKTQYF	TGTGCCAGCAGCGTAGGGGACTGGAAGACCCAGTACTTC
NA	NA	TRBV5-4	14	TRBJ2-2	CASSLDAGPGELFF	TGTGCCAGCAGCTTGGATGCGGGTCCCGGGGAGCTGTTTTTT
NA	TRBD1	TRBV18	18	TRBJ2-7	CASSRSQLRQGLSHEQYF	TGTGCCAGCTCTCGATCCCAACTTCGACAGGGGTTGTCCCACGAGCAGTACTTC
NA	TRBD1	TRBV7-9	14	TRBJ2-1	CASIFQGARSEQFF	TGTGCCAGCATCTTCCAGGGGGCCCGTAGTGAGCAGTTCTTC
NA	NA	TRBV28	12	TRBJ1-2	CASSNPGDGYTF	TGTGCCAGCAGTAACCCAGGGGATGGCTACACCTTC
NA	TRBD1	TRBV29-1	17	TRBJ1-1	CSVDPGQGGFANTEAFF	TGCAGCGTTGATCCCGGACAGGGTGGCTTTGCGAACACTGAAGCTTTCTTT
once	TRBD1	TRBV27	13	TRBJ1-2	CASSPWTGFGYTF	TGTGCCAGCAGTCCCTGGACAGGATTTGGCTACACCTTC
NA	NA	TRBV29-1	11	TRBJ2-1	CGYRIYNEQFF	TGCGGGTACAGGATCTACAATGAGCAGTTCTTC
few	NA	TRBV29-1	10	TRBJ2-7	CSPSSLEQYF	TGCAGCCCCTCTTCCCTGGAGCAGTACTTC